These 3 T cell receptor beta chains were all obtained from the same sample, sequenced in a study of OX40 agonist ivuxolimab in advanced cancers. The table came from immunoSEQ multiplex PCR; TCRdb's copy has only in-frame clones and leaves some out. The sample holds fewer than 45,000 clones; 88% are singletons and the top ten take roughly 13%. The source was CD4+ or CD8+ T cells sorted from blood, collected in a trial of the OX40 agonist ivuxolimab. These receptors all stem from an adult with an advanced solid tumor such as melanoma, head and neck, liver or kidney cancer.

Only one count was recorded for this clone. The chain employs TRBV29-1 and TRBJ2-2; unclear D gene. The CDR3 totals 12 residues. CDR1 is SQVTM and CDR2 is ANQGSEA in the germline V gene. The ends were cut back, 4 bases at V and 4 bases at J, with 7 bases in the middle. Here the CDR3 reads CSVVGSTGELFF. The CDR3 coding sequence is TGCAGCGTTGTCGGTAGCACCGGGGAGCTGTTTTTT.

The chain links TRBV19 to TRBJ2-7, with 7 bases fitting TRBD1. The J segment lost 1 base and the V segment lost 1 base, leaving 1 base of the junction unmatched. The CDR3 consists of 14 residues. The V gene's germline CDR1 is LNHDA and CDR2 SQIVND (reference sequence). DNA of the CDR3: TGTGCCAGTAGTATAGGGACAGGATCCTACGAGCAGTACTTC. This gives the protein CASSIGTGSYEQYF.

This chain connects TRBV9 to TRBJ2-7; D is possibly TRBD1 or TRBD2 (5 bases each). The V gene lost 0 bases and the J gene lost 3 bases, with 13 bases spanning the gap. CDR3 length: 15 amino acids. Germline lookup yields CDR1 SGDLS and CDR2 YYNGEE. CDR3 DNA sequence: TGTGCCAGCAGCGTAGACGGGACCATCAGCTACGAGCAGTACTTC. It encodes CASSVDGTISYEQYF. Looking up the rest from reference TRBV9 and TRBJ2-7 gives the full variable domain: DSGVTQTPKHLITATGQRVTLRCSPRSGDLSVYWYQQSLDQGLQFLIQYYNGEERAKGNILERFSAQQFPDLHSELNLSSLELGDSALYFCASSVDGTISYEQYFGPGTRLTVT.